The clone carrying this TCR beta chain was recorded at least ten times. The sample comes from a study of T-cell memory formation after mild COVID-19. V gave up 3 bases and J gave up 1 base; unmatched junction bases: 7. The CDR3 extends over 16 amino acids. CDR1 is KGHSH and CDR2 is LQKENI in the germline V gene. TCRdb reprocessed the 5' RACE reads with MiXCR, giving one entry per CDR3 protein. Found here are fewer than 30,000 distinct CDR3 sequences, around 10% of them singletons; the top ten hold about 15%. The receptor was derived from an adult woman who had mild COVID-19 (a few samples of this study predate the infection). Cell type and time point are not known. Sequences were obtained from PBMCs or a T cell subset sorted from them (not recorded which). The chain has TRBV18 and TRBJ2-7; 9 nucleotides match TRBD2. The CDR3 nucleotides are TGTGCCAGCTCACCCATTAGGACTAGCGCGTCCTACGAGCAGTACTTC. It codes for CASSPIRTSASYEQYF. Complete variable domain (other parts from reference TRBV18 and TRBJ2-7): NAGVMQNPRHLVRRRGQEARLRCSPMKGHSHVYWYRQLPEEGLKFMVYLQKENIIDESGMPKERFSAEFPKEGPSILRIQQVVRGDSAAYFCASSPIRTSASYEQYFGPGTRLTVT.